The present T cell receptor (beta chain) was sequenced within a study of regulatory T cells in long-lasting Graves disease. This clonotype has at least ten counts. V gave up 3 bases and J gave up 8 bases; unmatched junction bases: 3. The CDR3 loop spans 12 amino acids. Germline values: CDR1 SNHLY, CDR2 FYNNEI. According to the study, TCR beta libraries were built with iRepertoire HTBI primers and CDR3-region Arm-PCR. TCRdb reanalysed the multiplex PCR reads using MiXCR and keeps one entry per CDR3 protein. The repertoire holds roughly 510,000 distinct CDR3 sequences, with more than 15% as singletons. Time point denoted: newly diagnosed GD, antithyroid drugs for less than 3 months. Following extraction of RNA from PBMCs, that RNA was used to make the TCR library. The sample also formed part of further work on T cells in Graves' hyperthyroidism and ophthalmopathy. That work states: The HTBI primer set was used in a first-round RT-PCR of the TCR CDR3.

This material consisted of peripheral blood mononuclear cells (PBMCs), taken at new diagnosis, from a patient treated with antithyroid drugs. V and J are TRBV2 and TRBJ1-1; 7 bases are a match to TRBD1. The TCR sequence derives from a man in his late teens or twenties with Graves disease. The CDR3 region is CASSDGTEEAFF. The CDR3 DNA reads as TGTGCCAGCAGTGACGGGACAGAAGAAGCTTTCTTT.